One sample yielded the 15 T cell receptor beta chains listed below, sequenced in a study of naive and memory T cell subsets. Stated treatment: skin biopsy from PPD injection site in Mantoux-positive individual. An oligonucleotide containing a UMI was ligated to the 3' end of TCR cDNA. Four PCR rounds used nested alpha and beta constant region primers plus the SP2 primer. TCRdb ran MiXCR on the UMI-ligation and nested PCR reads and lists one entry per CDR3 protein. In the table there are around 30,000 distinct CDR3 sequences, about 6.2% of which are singletons. Specimen: skin, collected from a tuberculin skin test site. These TCRs come from an adult in good health.

J is TRBJ1-2 and V is TRBV13, with 9 bases that match TRBD1. This CDR3 comprises 14 residues. CDR1 and CDR2 from the germline V gene are PRHDT and FYEKMQ (reference sequence). V lost 5 bases to trimming and J lost 10 bases; unmatched junction nucleotides: 11. The DNA for the CDR3 is TGTGCCAGCAGCAGAGGACAGGGGCCTCTTCTCTACACCTTC. This sequence encodes CASSRGQGPLLYTF.

The chain recombines TRBV7-8 with TRBJ1-1, with 7 bases lining up with TRBD1. The CDR3 is made up of 18 amino acids. Unmatched junction bases numbered 13, after V lost 3 bases and J lost 0 bases. Germline CDR1 is SGHVS and CDR2 is FQNEAQ. CDR3 protein: CASSFILGDSGMNTEAFF. CDR3 DNA sequence: TGTGCCAGCAGCTTCATTCTCGGGGACAGCGGAATGAACACTGAAGCTTTCTTT.

This clonotype came up many times. The gene calls are TRBV14 and TRBJ2-7, with TRBD1 matching 7 bases. The CDR3 is made up of 15 amino acids. CDR1 is SGHDN, CDR2 FVKESK, per germline. With 1 base clipped from V and 4 bases from J, the junction kept 7 bases outside the gene matches. The CDR3 spells CASSQVPDRVYEQYF. The CDR3, as DNA: TGTGCCAGCAGCCAAGTCCCTGACAGGGTATACGAGCAGTACTTC. The variable domain in full, with the rest retrieved from reference TRBV14 and TRBJ2-7, is EAGVTQFPSHSVIEKGQTVTLRCDPISGHDNLYWYRRVMGKEIKFLLHFVKESKQDESGMPNNRFLAERTGGTYSTLKVQPAELEDSGVYFCASSQVPDRVYEQYFGPGTRLTVT.

This clonotype came up many times. This sequence joins TRBV21-1 and TRBJ2-1; the table's D call, TRBD1, has no DNA check behind it. TRBV21-1 is a documented pseudogene. This CDR3 is built from 16 residues. The CDR3 DNA is TGTGCCAGCAGCCGGGACAGGGGGTGCTCCTACAATGAGCAGTTCTTC. Translated: CASSRDRGCSYNEQFF.

This clonotype turned up a few times. The chain has TRBV11-2 and TRBJ1-1, with TRBD1 as a possible D gene (5 bases). Trimming removed 2 bases at V and 1 base at J, with 11 bases between. The CDR3 contains 15 residues. Looked up from germline, CDR1 is SGHAT and CDR2 is FQNNGV. DNA of the CDR3: TGTGCCAGCAGCTTAAAGGTGGGGGGGAACACTGAAGCTTTCTTT. Protein: CASSLKVGGNTEAFF.

This clonotype was detected ten times or more. This rearrangement joins TRBV7-3 to TRBJ2-1, with TRBD1 matching over 7 bases. With 4 bases clipped from V and 1 base from J, the junction kept 13 bases outside the gene matches. The CDR3 has 18 residues. Germline V gene sequence: CDR1 SGHTA, CDR2 FQGTGA. CDR3 in amino acids: CASSSNPPTGYSYNEQFF. The CDR3 DNA is TGTGCCAGCAGCTCTAACCCCCCGACAGGGTATTCCTACAATGAGCAGTTCTTC.

This clonotype came up a few times. The CDR3 reads CASSFEQGAQPQHF. In DNA, the CDR3 is TGCGCCAGCAGCTTCGAACAGGGAGCTCAGCCCCAGCATTTT. The V gene is TRBV5-1, the J gene TRBJ1-5; possible D gene TRBD1, 6 bases. Trimming took off 2 bases at V and 6 bases at J, with 12 bases between the two ends. Germline lookup yields CDR1 SGHRS and CDR2 YFSETQ. The CDR3 contains 14 residues.

A few counts support this clonotype. This chain uses TRBV7-2 with TRBJ1-2; D is possibly TRBD1 (5 bases). The CDR3 consists of 14 residues. Trimming cost V 0 bases and J 5 bases, with 10 bases left between them. Germline-derived CDR1 and CDR2 are SGHTA and FQGNSA. The chain's CDR3 is CASSLARGGYGYTF. The CDR3 coding sequence is TGTGCCAGCAGCTTAGCGCGGGGGGGGTATGGCTACACCTTC.

This clonotype was seen repeatedly, ten times or more. This chain joins TRBV4-1 and TRBJ2-5; weak D call: TRBD1 (6 bases). V lost 3 bases and J 4 bases, leaving 15 bases between the germline ends. This CDR3 region has 15 residues. Germline values: CDR1 MGHRA, CDR2 YSYEKL. The DNA for the CDR3 is TGCGCCAGCAGCCAGGGGGCGAGTTCTCCAGAGACCCAGTACTTC. As protein: CASSQGASSPETQYF.

This clonotype turned up a few times. V is TRBV10-2 and J is TRBJ1-1; D is unresolved. The germline gives CDR1 WSHSY, CDR2 SAAADI. This CDR3 is built from 14 residues. Trimming removed 4 bases at V and 3 bases at J, with 12 bases between. This chain's CDR3 is CASSGVERDTEAFF. The CDR3 DNA follows: TGCGCCAGCAGTGGAGTTGAACGCGACACTGAAGCTTTCTTT.

This clonotype has a handful of counts. This sequence joins TRBV4-1 and TRBJ2-1; the match to TRBD2 covers 9 bases. V trimming: 0 bases; J trimming: 1 base; junction bases outside the gene matches: 4. Germline lookup yields CDR1 MGHRA and CDR2 YSYEKL. The CDR3 consists of 17 residues. DNA for the CDR3: TGCGCCAGCAGCCAAGAGCTTAGCGGGGGTTCCTACAATGAGCAGTTCTTC. Encoded protein: CASSQELSGGSYNEQFF.

This clonotype was counted ten times or more. The chain uses TRBV18 and TRBJ2-1; no definite D call. Per the germline V gene, CDR1 is KGHSH and CDR2 is LQKENI. Trimming left V 3 bases short and J 10 bases short, with 10 bases between. The CDR3 covers 12 residues. The CDR3 nucleotides read TGTGCCAGCTCACCGGCCGGACGGGAGCAGTTCTTC. Translated, it gives CASSPAGREQFF. Combining the CDR3 with reference TRBV18 and TRBJ2-1 gives the whole variable domain NAGVMQNPRHLVRRRGQEARLRCSPMKGHSHVYWYRQLPEEGLKFMVYLQKENIIDESGMPKERFSAEFPKEGPSILRIQQVVRGDSAAYFCASSPAGREQFFGPGTRLTVL.

This clonotype was counted a few times. The V call is TRBV6-2 or TRBV6-3, the J call TRBJ2-1, with TRBD2 identical over 15 bases. Germline V lookup: CDR1 MNHEY, CDR2 SVGEGT. The CDR3 extends over 15 amino acids. With 4 bases clipped from V and 6 bases from J, the junction kept 1 base outside the gene matches. The CDR3 region is CASSWTSGGANEQFF. The CDR3 DNA is TGTGCCAGCAGTTGGACTAGCGGGGGGGCCAATGAGCAGTTCTTC.

The sample holds many counts of this clonotype. V usage is TRBV20-1 and J usage is TRBJ2-5, with no clear D. Trimming removed 3 bases from V and 0 bases from J, with 11 bases in between. CDR3 length: 14 amino acids. Germline assignment: CDR1 DFQATT and CDR2 SNEGSKA (reference sequence). The CDR3 region is CSASSVEYQETQYF. The CDR3, as DNA: TGCAGTGCTAGTTCCGTGGAGTACCAAGAGACCCAGTACTTC.

Note on this clonotype: Just one base apart from a much larger clone, this may be a read error. The chain couples TRBV12-3 or TRBV12-4 to TRBJ1-1; D unresolved. The CDR3 is 14 amino acids. Trimming left V 1 base short and J 1 base short, with 7 bases between. The CDR3 reads CASSLVSRNTEAFF. The CDR3 nucleotides read TGTGCCAGCAGTTTAGTGTCACGGAACACTGAAGCTTTCTTT.